The next 15 T cell receptor beta chains were all read from a single sample in a study of blood T cell repertoires in COVID-19. Sequenced by immunoSEQ multiplex PCR; TCRdb stores in-frame clones only, minus some. The repertoire holds some 130,000 clones, with roughly 84% as singletons. Specimen: PBMCs or T cells enriched from blood (not recorded which). The receptors come from a man aged 35 to 55 with acute COVID-19.

Written as DNA, the CDR3 is TGTGCCAGCAGTAAGGGCGGGGGGTACCAAGAGACCCAGTACTTC. Encoded protein: CASSKGGGYQETQYF. This rearrangement joins TRBV6-2 or TRBV6-3 to TRBJ2-5; TRBD2 agrees at 8 bases. CDR1 MNHEY and CDR2 SVGEGT come from the germline V gene. With V trimmed by 5 bases and J by 0 bases, 5 bases remained unmatched. The CDR3 spans 15 residues.

The chain is built from TRBV4-1 and TRBJ1-2; 9 nucleotides match TRBD1. The CDR3 extends over 15 amino acids. The V and J ends lost 5 bases and 6 bases, in that order; junction bases with no gene match: 10. The germline gives CDR1 MGHRA, CDR2 YSYEKL. In DNA, the CDR3 is TGCGCCAGCAGCTCCGGACAGGGGCCGACCAATGGCTACACCTTC. It codes for CASSSGQGPTNGYTF.

This clone was seen more than once but under ten times. V and J are TRBV7-9 and TRBJ1-4; the D is unclear. With 3 bases removed from V and 5 bases from J, the gap between germline ends came to 10 bases. The CDR3 has 14 residues. Germline-derived CDR1 and CDR2 are SEHNR and FQNEAQ (reference sequence). In DNA, the CDR3 is TGTGCCAGCAGCTTGCAACAACCGAATGAAAAACTGTTTTTT. Translation gives CASSLQQPNEKLFF.

This clone showed up just a few times. The chain is built from TRBV9 and TRBJ1-2; D remains unclear. CDR3 length equals 14 residues. The V gene lost 0 bases and the J gene lost 8 bases, with 14 bases spanning the gap. Germline-derived CDR1 and CDR2 are SGDLS and YYNGEE. The CDR3: CASSVGGDGWGYTF. The CDR3 nucleotides are TGTGCCAGCAGCGTAGGCGGGGATGGATGGGGCTACACCTTC.

The chain is built from TRBV27 and TRBJ2-7, with TRBD2 as a possible D gene (6 bases). Trimming left V 9 bases short and J 2 bases short, with 20 bases between. Germline CDR1 MNHEY, CDR2 SMNVEV (reference sequence). The CDR3 runs to 15 residues. CDR3 in DNA: TGTGCCAGTACCCCCCGAGGAGGGGTGGCCTACGAGCAGTACTTC. As protein: CASTPRGGVAYEQYF.

The chain joins TRBV3-1 (or the pseudogene TRBV3-2) to TRBJ1-5, with TRBD1 as a possible D gene (6 bases). CDR1 and CDR2 from the germline V gene are LGHDT and YNNKEL (reference sequence). The germline V and J ends were trimmed by 6 bases and 5 bases, with 14 bases remaining between them. The CDR3 has 14 residues. The DNA of the CDR3 is TGTGCCAGCAGTCAAAGACAGGCTCATCAGCCCCAGCATTTT. Amino acid sequence: CASSQRQAHQPQHF.

The rearrangement uses TRBV2 and TRBJ1-3; 9 bases match TRBD1. The V segment lost 1 base and the J segment 4 bases; nucleotides outside the gene matches: 2. Germline CDR1 and CDR2: SNHLY and FYNNEI. CDR3 length equals 15 residues. Here the CDR3 reads CASSEGDRAGNTIYF. For the CDR3, the DNA is TGTGCCAGCAGTGAAGGGGACAGGGCGGGAAACACCATATATTTT.

The V call is TRBV7-8, the J call TRBJ2-7; D ambiguous. The CDR3 extends over 14 amino acids. The germline V gene encodes CDR1 SGHVS and CDR2 FQNEAQ. Trimming removed 1 base from V and 4 bases from J, with 11 bases in between. The CDR3 DNA reads as TGTGCCAGCAGCTTAGAGTCGGCGGAATACGAGCAGTACTTC. It is translated as CASSLESAEYEQYF.

The chain's CDR3 is CASSPPTGEQYF. The DNA for the CDR3 is TGTGCCAGCTCACCACCGACGGGTGAGCAGTACTTC. The V call is TRBV18, the J call TRBJ2-7, with D unclear. Germline CDR1 reads KGHSH; CDR2 reads LQKENI. V lost 0 bases and J 7 bases, leaving 7 bases between the germline ends. There are 12 residues in the CDR3.

The rearrangement uses TRBV6-5 and TRBJ1-1; D remains ambiguous. The CDR3 sequence is 13 residues long. With 0 bases removed from V and 10 bases from J, the gap between germline ends came to 12 bases. Germline CDR1 and CDR2: MNHEY and SVGAGI. Here the CDR3 DNA reads TGTGCCAGCAGTTACTCGAGGAGAGTTGGAGCTTTCTTT. Amino acids: CASSYSRRVGAFF.

V is TRBV15 and J is TRBJ1-4; tentatively, D is TRBD1 (6 bases). This CDR3 is 14 amino acids long. Germline V gene lookup returns CDR1 LNHNV and CDR2 YYDKDF (reference sequence). Trimming took off 3 bases at V and 4 bases at J, with 9 bases between the two ends. The CDR3, as DNA: TGTGCCACCAGCAGGGACAGCTATAATGAAAAACTGTTTTTT. This encodes CATSRDSYNEKLFF.

CDR3 sequence (DNA): TGTGCCAGCAGCGGTAGCGGGAGGACAGATACGCAGTATTTT. The encoded protein is CASSGSGRTDTQYF. The chain links TRBV9 to TRBJ2-3; TRBD2 agrees at 10 bases. V was pared by 3 bases and J by 3 bases, with 1 base of the junction left unmatched. CDR3 length: 14 residues. CDR1 and CDR2 from the germline V gene are SGDLS and YYNGEE.

This clone was seen only a few times. The chain is built from TRBV6-2 or TRBV6-3 and TRBJ1-2; D unresolved. V lost 6 bases to trimming and J lost 8 bases, with 13 bases between them. The CDR3 has 12 residues. CDR1 MNHEY and CDR2 SVGEGT come from the germline V gene. The CDR3, as DNA: TGTGCCAGCAGCTTTGGACTGGGGGGCTACACCTTC. Amino acid sequence: CASSFGLGGYTF.

The V call is TRBV4-3, the J call TRBJ1-2; D unclear. The V and J ends lost 0 bases and 6 bases respectively, with 14 bases between them. The CDR3 length is 15 residues. Germline CDR1 is LGHNA and CDR2 is YSLEER. As DNA, the CDR3 is TGCGCCAGCAGCCAAGATGAACGGCGCGGGAATGGCTACACCTTC. As protein: CASSQDERRGNGYTF.

This clone was observed a single time. The rearrangement joins TRBV6-5 to TRBJ1-6; D gene uncertain. This CDR3 has 14 amino acids. Germline V gene lookup returns CDR1 MNHEY and CDR2 SVGAGI. V lost 8 bases and J 9 bases, leaving 17 bases between the germline ends. In DNA, the CDR3 is TGTGCCAGCGACCAAACCCAAGCGGGTTCACCCCTCCACTTT. Translating gives CASDQTQAGSPLHF.